A selection of T cell receptor beta chains follows, all from one sample in a study of shared clonotypes between healthy human individuals. Libraries were prepared by immunoSEQ multiplex PCR; TCRdb keeps only in-frame clonotypes and omits some of them. The profile shows around 240,000 clones, about 69% of them singletons. The source material was memory CD4+ T cells sorted from blood. These receptors originate from a young man in good health. Both conserved end residues are part of each CDR3.

j_call,v_call,cdr3_aa
TRBJ2-3,TRBV7-2,CASSRQGLAGHTQYF
TRBJ1-4,TRBV2,CASSFDEKLFF
TRBJ2-1,TRBV27,CASSLRWTENNNEQFF
TRBJ2-1,TRBV4-1,CASTITAGGYNEQFF
TRBJ2-3,TRBV5-1,CASSRTGSPDTQYF
TRBJ2-7,TRBV29-1,CSVAPSLYEQYF
TRBJ2-3,TRBV10-2,CASSASGQLTDTQYF
TRBJ2-3,TRBV15,CATSRDFTDTQYF
TRBJ2-3,TRBV28,CASSRTEKQYF
TRBJ2-3,TRBV4-3,CASSQELVRDTQYF
TRBJ2-7,TRBV5-1,CASSLTGTGISYEQYF
TRBJ2-7,TRBV27,CASNRGEGYEQYF
TRBJ2-7,TRBV28,CASSLYGSYEQYF
TRBJ2-1,TRBV2,CASSKFTTYNEQFF
TRBJ2-7,TRBV2,CASSEQGASYEQYF
TRBJ1-4,TRBV28,CASSPTGTPEKLFF
TRBJ2-1,TRBV5-1,CASSFQGDSYNEQFF
TRBJ2-7,TRBV7-9,CASSSNRDRGNEQYF
TRBJ2-2,TRBV5-1,CASNPGGPGELFF
TRBJ1-5,TRBV6-5,CASSLGTGGQPQHF
TRBJ2-7,TRBV19,CASSIAGDSYEQYF
TRBJ1-4,TRBV2,CASSLTGNPNEKLFF
TRBJ2-7,TRBV28,CASSEGWYEQYF
TRBJ1-1,TRBV5-1,CASSLSAGNTEAFF
TRBJ2-7,TRBV5-1,CASSFEGAREQYF